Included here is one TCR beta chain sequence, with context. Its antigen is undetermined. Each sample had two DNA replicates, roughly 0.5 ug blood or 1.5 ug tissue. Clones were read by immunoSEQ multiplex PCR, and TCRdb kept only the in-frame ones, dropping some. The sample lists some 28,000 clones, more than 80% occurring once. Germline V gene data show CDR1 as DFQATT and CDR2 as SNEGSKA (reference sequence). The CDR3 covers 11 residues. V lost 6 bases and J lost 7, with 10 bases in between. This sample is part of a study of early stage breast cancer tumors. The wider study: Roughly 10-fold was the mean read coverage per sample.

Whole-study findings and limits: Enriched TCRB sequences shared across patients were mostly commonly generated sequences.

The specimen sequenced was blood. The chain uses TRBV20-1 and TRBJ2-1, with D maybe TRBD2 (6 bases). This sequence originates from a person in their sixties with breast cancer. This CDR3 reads CSAGEANEQFF. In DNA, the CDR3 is TGCAGTGCCGGGGAGGCAAATGAGCAGTTCTTC.